Following are 5 T cell receptor beta chains from one sample sequenced in a study of CD8 T cells in ankylosing spondylitis. TCRdb ran MiXCR on the 5' RACE reads and lists one entry per CDR3 protein. Of roughly 120,000 distinct CDR3 sequences listed, roughly 15% are singletons. The specimen was blood, either unsorted or a sorted T cell fraction (not recorded which). These receptors originate from a female donor with ankylosing spondylitis or in good health (not recorded which).

This clonotype was detected only once. J is TRBJ2-3 and V is TRBV12-3 or TRBV12-4; 8 nucleotides match TRBD1. V lost 7 bases, J lost 0 bases, and 6 bases stayed unmatched. This CDR3 has 15 residues. The chain's CDR3 is CASNPGQGSTDTQYF. CDR3 nucleotides: TGTGCCAGCAACCCCGGACAGGGAAGCACAGATACGCAGTATTTT.

At least ten counts were recorded for this clonotype. The chain combines TRBV7-9 with TRBJ1-1, with D possibly matching TRBD1 (5 bases). CDR1 is SEHNR, CDR2 FQNEAQ, per germline (reference sequence). CDR3 size: 14 residues. With 5 bases removed from V and 2 bases from J, the gap between germline ends came to 12 bases. CDR3 amino acids: CASSNRDGNTEAFF. DNA for the CDR3: TGTGCCAGCAGCAACCGGGACGGCAACACTGAAGCTTTCTTT.

This clonotype was picked up a small number of times. The chain couples TRBV2 to TRBJ1-6, with 11 nucleotides matching TRBD1. The CDR3 runs to 13 residues. Germline CDR1 is SNHLY and CDR2 is FYNNEI. V gave up 10 bases and J gave up 9 bases; unmatched junction bases: 5. DNA of the CDR3: TGTGCCATACCGGGACAGGGGGGTTCACCCCTCCACTTT. This encodes CAIPGQGGSPLHF.

The sample holds a few counts of this clonotype. At one end, the junction sequence differs from germline, possibly due to a read error. The V and J genes are TRBV20-1 and TRBJ2-1; 9 bases fit TRBD2. The length of the CDR3 is 17 residues. Germline V CDR1 and CDR2: DFQATT, SNEGSKA (reference sequence). In DNA, the CDR3 is TGCTGTGCTAGAGTGGCTAGCGGGGACAACTCCTACAATGAGCAGTTCTTC. Translating gives CCARVASGDNSYNEQFF.

This clonotype came up a few times. The V call is TRBV18, the J call TRBJ1-6; unclear D gene. The CDR3 has 15 amino acids. The germline V gene encodes CDR1 KGHSH and CDR2 LQKENI. Deletions cut 2 bases from V and 10 bases from J, with 15 bases between. The CDR3 sequence: CASSPSLAGESPLHF. CDR3 nucleotides: TGTGCCAGCTCACCATCTTTGGCGGGAGAATCACCCCTCCACTTT.